This T cell receptor (beta chain) was recovered during a study of blood T cell repertoires in COVID-19. The germline gives CDR1 SGDLS, CDR2 YYNGEE. The length of the CDR3 is 14 residues. V was pared by 2 bases and J by 3 bases, with 4 bases of the junction left unmatched. Original handling: Amplification of reference gene primers provided the estimated nucleated cell counts. The assay was immunoSEQ multiplex PCR, and TCRdb's table has in-frame clones only and misses some. D and trimming come from the DNA, and the V and J calls and clone size come from that table. This table holds 200,000 to 300,000 clones, approximately 91% found once. Concerning this clone itself: This sample includes further DNA sequences coding for the same CDR3.

Specimen: peripheral blood. This TCR was recovered from a human donor in a cohort sampled during active COVID-19. The chain links TRBV9 to TRBJ2-7; 8 bases line up with TRBD2. The CDR3 DNA is TGTGCCAGCAGCGTTGGTAGCGGGATCTACGAGCAGTACTTC. Encoded protein: CASSVGSGIYEQYF. Variable domain in full (rest from reference TRBV9 and TRBJ2-7): DSGVTQTPKHLITATGQRVTLRCSPRSGDLSVYWYQQSLDQGLQFLIQYYNGEERAKGNILERFSAQQFPDLHSELNLSSLELGDSALYFCASSVGSGIYEQYFGPGTRLTVT.